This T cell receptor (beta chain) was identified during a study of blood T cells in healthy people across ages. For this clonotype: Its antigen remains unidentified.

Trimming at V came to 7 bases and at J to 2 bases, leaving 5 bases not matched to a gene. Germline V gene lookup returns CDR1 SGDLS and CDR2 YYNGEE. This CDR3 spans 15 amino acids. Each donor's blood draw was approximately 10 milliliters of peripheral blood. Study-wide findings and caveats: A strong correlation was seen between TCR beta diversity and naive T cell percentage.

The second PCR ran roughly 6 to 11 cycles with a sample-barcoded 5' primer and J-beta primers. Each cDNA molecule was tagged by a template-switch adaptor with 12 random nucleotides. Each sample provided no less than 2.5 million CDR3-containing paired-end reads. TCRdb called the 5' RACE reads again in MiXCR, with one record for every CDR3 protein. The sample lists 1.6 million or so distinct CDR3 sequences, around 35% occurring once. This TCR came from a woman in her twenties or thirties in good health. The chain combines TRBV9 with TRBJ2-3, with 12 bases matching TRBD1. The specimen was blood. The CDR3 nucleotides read TGTGCCAGCCACGAGGGACAGGGGGCCACAGATACGCAGTATTTT. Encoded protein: CASHEGQGATDTQYF. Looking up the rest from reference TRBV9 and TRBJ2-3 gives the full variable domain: DSGVTQTPKHLITATGQRVTLRCSPRSGDLSVYWYQQSLDQGLQFLIQYYNGEERAKGNILERFSAQQFPDLHSELNLSSLELGDSALYFCASHEGQGATDTQYFGPGTRLTVL.